These T cell receptor beta chains were read from a single sample in a study of blood T cell repertoires in COVID-19. Repertoires were generated with immunoSEQ multiplex PCR, while TCRdb's copy carries only in-frame clones and drops some. This table holds 490,000 or so clones, about 88% found once. Sequencing was performed on PBMCs or T cells enriched from blood (not recorded which). Source of these receptors: a woman aged 55-70 years who had recovered from COVID-19. CDR3s include the opening cysteine and the closing phenylalanine or tryptophan. A D gene is named only where the DNA matches it firmly. Expanded clones are given a class, and other clones once, few, many or no size at all.

d_call clone_size j_call v_call cdr3_nt cdr3_aa
TRBD2 - TRBJ2-3 TRBV2 TGTGCCAGCAAATTGCGGGGGGCCATTGGTACGCAGTATTTT CASKLRGAIGTQYF
- - TRBJ1-2 TRBV11-3 TGTGCCAGCAGCTTAGGGACTCCTGGGTATGGCTACACCTTC CASSLGTPGYGYTF
- - TRBJ1-5 TRBV7-8 TGTGCCAGCAGCTTATCAGGGGGCAATCAGCCCCAGCATTTT CASSLSGGNQPQHF
- - TRBJ2-6 TRBV14 TGTGCCAGCAGCCAAGCAGGGGCTGGGGCCAACGTCCTGACTTTC CASSQAGAGANVLTF
- - TRBJ2-1 TRBV7-6 TGTGCCAGCAGCTCAGCCCCGAGCTCCTACAATGAGCAGTTCTTC CASSSAPSSYNEQFF
TRBD1 - TRBJ1-1 TRBV2 TGTGCCAGCACTGACCCAGGACAGGGTGACACTGAAGCTTTCTTT CASTDPGQGDTEAFF
- few TRBJ1-2 TRBV5-4 TGTGCCAGCAGCACGTTGACAGGCTCGGGCTACACCTTC CASSTLTGSGYTF
TRBD2 - TRBJ2-3 TRBV3-1/TRBV3-2 TGTGCCAGCAGCCTCCAAACGTTAGCGGGGCCCACAGATACGCAGTATTTT CASSLQTLAGPTDTQYF
- - TRBJ1-5 TRBV6-5 TGTGCCAGCAGTTACTCGTACAGGCAGCAACCTCAGCCCCAGCATTTT CASSYSYRQQPQPQHF
- - TRBJ1-5 TRBV21-1 TGTGCCAGCAGTTTCCCCAAGACAGGGTGGGATCAGCCCCAGCATTTT CASSFPKTGWDQPQHF
- - TRBJ1-3 TRBV7-2 TGTGCCAGCAGCGAGTCAGGGGCATTAGGAAACACCATATATTTT CASSESGALGNTIYF
- - TRBJ1-4 TRBV20-1 TGCAGTGTTGGCCCTGAAAAACTGTTTTTT CSVGPEKLFF
TRBD1 - TRBJ1-1 TRBV5-8 TGTGCCAGCAGCTGGGGACAGGGGACTGAAGCTTTCTTT CASSWGQGTEAFF
TRBD2 - TRBJ2-4 TRBV11-3 TGTGCCAGCAGCTTAAGTCTAGCGGGGGGGCCTCATGTAAACATTCAGTACTTC CASSLSLAGGPHVNIQYF
- - TRBJ2-5 TRBV7-2 TGTGCCAGCAGCCCAGTGGGAGGGGGGACCCAGTACTTC CASSPVGGGTQYF
TRBD1 - TRBJ1-5 TRBV5-1 TGCGCCAGCAGCTTAGAAGGACAGGGCCATCAGCCCCAGCATTTT CASSLEGQGHQPQHF
- - TRBJ2-1 TRBV11-3 TGTGCCAGCAGCTCCGGGAAGAATGAGCAGTTCTTC CASSSGKNEQFF
TRBD1 - TRBJ2-7 TRBV2 TGTGCCAGCAGCTCGGGACAGAACTACGAGCAGTACTTC CASSSGQNYEQYF
TRBD1 - TRBJ1-5 TRBV24-1 TGTGCCACCAGTGATACCTCCGCGGGGACAGGGAATCAGCCCCAGCATTTT CATSDTSAGTGNQPQHF
- - TRBJ2-2 TRBV7-2 TGTGCCAGCAGTCGAACAGGCACCGGGGAGCTGTTTTTT CASSRTGTGELFF
- - TRBJ2-1 TRBV24-1 TGTGCCACCAGTGACCCCGGACAGTACAATGAGCAGTTCTTC CATSDPGQYNEQFF
TRBD2 - TRBJ2-1 TRBV19 TGTGCCAGTTCGGGACTAGCGGGGGGCTACAATGAGCAGTTCTTC CASSGLAGGYNEQFF
TRBD1 - TRBJ1-5 TRBV5-1 TGCGCCAGCAGCTGGGACAGCCCAAATCAGCCCCAGCATTTT CASSWDSPNQPQHF
- - TRBJ2-2 TRBV13 TGTGCCAGCAGCCCCCTAGGGGGAAACACCGGGGAGCTGTTTTTT CASSPLGGNTGELFF
- - TRBJ2-1 TRBV7-2 TGTGCCAGCAGCTTACAAACGGTCTCCTACAATGAGCAGTTCTTC CASSLQTVSYNEQFF
TRBD1 - TRBJ1-2 TRBV6-5 TGTGCCAGCAGTTTGACAGGGGGCAGCTATGGCTACACCTTC CASSLTGGSYGYTF
TRBD1 - TRBJ1-4 TRBV5-4 TGTGCCAGCAGCTCCGGGACAGCCAATGAAAAACTGTTTTTT CASSSGTANEKLFF